Presented here are 23 T cell receptor beta chains from one specimen sequenced in a study of OX40 agonist ivuxolimab in advanced cancers. Produced via immunoSEQ multiplex PCR; TCRdb's table is partial and in-frame only. Of some 80,000 clones listed, 85% to 90% are singletons. This sample comprised CD4+ or CD8+ T cells sorted from blood, obtained in a trial of the OX40 agonist ivuxolimab. The receptors stem from an adult with an advanced solid tumor such as melanoma, head and neck, liver or kidney cancer.

This clone was seen a handful of times. The sample carries other DNA sequences with the same CDR3. The chain combines TRBV2 with TRBJ1-2; D might be TRBD1 (6 bases). The CDR3 is 14 amino acids. Trimming shortened V by 6 bases and J by 4 bases, and 15 bases separated the two germline ends. CDR1 and CDR2 (germline): SNHLY, FYNNEI. The CDR3 DNA reads TGTGCCAGCAGGGACTCCCTAGGGGGCTATGGCTACACCTTC. Translation gives CASRDSLGGYGYTF.

This chain connects TRBV5-8 to TRBJ1-1, with 10 bases aligning to TRBD1. J lost 0 bases, V lost 4 bases, and 3 bases had no gene match. The CDR3 totals 15 residues. CDR1 is SGHTS, CDR2 YDEGEE, per germline. CDR3 coding DNA: TGTGCCAGCAGCCCCGGGACAGGGGTGAACACTGAAGCTTTCTTT. As protein: CASSPGTGVNTEAFF. Combining the CDR3 with reference TRBV5-8 and TRBJ1-1 gives the whole variable domain EAGVTQSPTHLIKTRGQQATLRCSPISGHTSVYWYQQALGLGLQFLLWYDEGEERNRGNFPPRFSGRQFPNYSSELNVNALELEDSALYLCASSPGTGVNTEAFFGQGTRLTVV.

The CDR3 region has the DNA TGTGCCAGCAGTTACTCGAACCCTGTCTACAATGAGCAGTTCTTC. Protein product: CASSYSNPVYNEQFF. The rearrangement joins TRBV6-6 to TRBJ2-1; D is ambiguous. This CDR3 is 15 amino acids long. V was trimmed by 0 bases and J by 3 bases, leaving 9 bases between them. The V gene's germline CDR1 is MNHNY and CDR2 SVGAGI (reference sequence).

As concerns this clone: The sample carries other DNA sequences with the same CDR3. The rearrangement joins TRBV5-1 to TRBJ2-3, with 12 bases matching TRBD2. V lost 0 bases and J lost 1; bases outside the gene matches: 0. The germline gives CDR1 SGHRS, CDR2 YFSETQ. This CDR3 has 16 amino acids. The CDR3 nucleotides read TGCGCCAGCAGCTTGGGACTAGCGGGGGGCACAGATACGCAGTATTTT. Translated, it gives CASSLGLAGGTDTQYF.

DNA of the CDR3: TGTGCCAGCAGCTTTACCGGGACCATTCGAAGGGATGAGCAGTTCTTC. It is translated as CASSFTGTIRRDEQFF. The chain recombines TRBV7-2 with TRBJ2-1, with D perhaps matching TRBD1 or TRBD2 (5 bases each). CDR3 length: 16 amino acids. CDR1 is SGHTA and CDR2 is FQGNSA in the germline V gene. The V end was cut by 3 bases, the J end by 8 bases, with 20 bases between.

The chain combines TRBV28 with TRBJ1-1; D possibly corresponds to TRBD1 (6 bases). This CDR3 spans 15 amino acids. Germline values: CDR1 MDHEN, CDR2 SYDVKM. V gave up 1 base and J gave up 6 bases, with 15 bases separating them. For the CDR3, the DNA is TGTGCCAGCAGTTTATTCACCGGGGGGGGCGCTGAAGCTTTCTTT. The encoded protein is CASSLFTGGGAEAFF.

The chain uses TRBV10-3 and TRBJ2-2, with a weak D call TRBD2 (7 bases). From germline, CDR1 is ENHRY and CDR2 SYGVKD. The CDR3 length is 14 residues. V gave up 6 bases and J gave up 7 bases, with 15 bases separating them. For the CDR3, the DNA is TGTGCCATCAGGGCGGGGGCGCGGAGCGGGGAGCTGTTTTTT. It yields the protein CAIRAGARSGELFF.

This clone was observed once. This sequence joins TRBV5-1 and TRBJ2-2, with TRBD2 matching over 7 bases. The CDR3 spans 15 residues. Germline-derived CDR1 and CDR2 are SGHRS and YFSETQ. V lost 4 bases, J lost 5 bases, and 8 bases stayed unmatched. The CDR3 DNA reads TGCGCCAGCAGCCCGGGACTATCGGGAACCGGGGAGCTGTTTTTT. This codes for CASSPGLSGTGELFF.

This chain uses TRBV4-1 with TRBJ1-4, with unresolved D. The CDR3 consists of 16 residues. V was trimmed by 0 bases and J by 7 bases, leaving 15 bases between them. Looked up from germline, CDR1 is MGHRA and CDR2 is YSYEKL. The CDR3 DNA is TGCGCCAGCAGCCAAGAAGTACCCTCTCCGGGTGAAAAACTGTTTTTT. This translates into CASSQEVPSPGEKLFF.

This rearrangement joins TRBV5-4 to TRBJ1-4; D remains ambiguous. Per the germline V gene, CDR1 is SGHNT and CDR2 is YYREEE (reference sequence). The CDR3 consists of 15 residues. The V gene lost 4 bases and the J gene lost 0 bases, with 10 bases spanning the gap. The CDR3 sequence is CASSPEISTNEKLFF. The CDR3 DNA is TGTGCCAGCAGCCCCGAGATTTCAACTAATGAAAAACTGTTTTTT.

This chain uses TRBV5-5 with TRBJ1-3; possible D gene TRBD1, 6 bases. This CDR3 has 15 residues. CDR1 and CDR2 (germline): SGHKS, YYEKEE (reference sequence). The V gene lost 3 bases and the J gene lost 4 bases, with 14 bases spanning the gap. In nucleotides, the CDR3 is TGTGCCAGCAGCTATTTACAGGGACAAGGAAACACCATATATTTT. Residues: CASSYLQGQGNTIYF.

This clone has just one count. The V and J genes are TRBV29-1 and TRBJ2-7, with TRBD1 matching over 8 bases. Germline V gene data show CDR1 as SQVTM and CDR2 as ANQGSEA. V shed 1 base and J 5 bases; nucleotides not matched to a gene: 10. This CDR3 has 15 amino acids. The CDR3 loop reads CSVEARTGMIDEQYF. The CDR3 DNA is TGCAGCGTTGAAGCTCGGACAGGGATGATCGACGAGCAGTACTTC.

The chain carries TRBV30 and TRBJ2-2; 10 bases line up with TRBD1. The ends lost 4 bases at V and 4 bases at J; junction bases unmatched: 9. Germline V gene lookup returns CDR1 GTSNPN and CDR2 SVGIG (reference sequence). This CDR3 has 16 residues. The CDR3 sequence: CAWTPWDRGGTGELFF. Written as DNA, the CDR3 is TGTGCCTGGACCCCTTGGGACAGGGGAGGCACCGGGGAGCTGTTTTTT. Looking up the rest from reference TRBV30 and TRBJ2-2 gives the full variable domain: SQTIHQWPATLVQPVGSPLSLECTVEGTSNPNLYWYRQAAGRGLQLLFYSVGIGQISSEVPQNLSASRPQDRQFILSSKKLLLSDSGFYLCAWTPWDRGGTGELFFGEGSRLTVL.

This rearrangement joins TRBV4-2 to TRBJ2-1; D ambiguous. The CDR3 covers 16 residues. Germline V gives CDR1 LGHNA, CDR2 YNFKEQ. Deletions cut 0 bases from V and 0 bases from J, with 9 bases between. The CDR3 sequence: CASSQDGWVSYNEQFF. CDR3 nucleotides: TGTGCCAGCAGCCAAGATGGTTGGGTCTCCTACAATGAGCAGTTCTTC.

This clone appeared a single time. The J gene is TRBJ1-1, the V gene TRBV6-5; D is unresolved. Germline CDR1 is MNHEY and CDR2 is SVGAGI. Trimming left V 2 bases short and J 0 bases short, with 10 bases between. There are 15 residues in the CDR3. CDR3 sequence (DNA): TGTGCCAGCAGTTACCGTCCTCTCATGAACACTGAAGCTTTCTTT. Protein sequence: CASSYRPLMNTEAFF.

This sequence joins TRBV6-6 and TRBJ2-7; D might be TRBD1 (5 bases). Trimming took 8 bases from V and 2 from J, leaving 13 bases between them. The germline V gene encodes CDR1 MNHNY and CDR2 SVGAGI (reference sequence). The CDR3 consists of 13 residues. The CDR3 DNA reads TGTGCCAGCGGCAGGGTGAGGACCTACGAGCAGTACTTC. This encodes CASGRVRTYEQYF.

This chain joins TRBV19 and TRBJ2-2; TRBD2 is a possible D gene (5 bases). Germline-derived CDR1 and CDR2 are LNHDA and SQIVND (reference sequence). V shed 7 bases and J shed 6 bases, with 15 bases lying between them. The CDR3 is 14 residues long. In DNA, the CDR3 is TGTGCCAGTACGAAGTCAGGAGGCGCCGGGGAGCTGTTTTTT. Translated: CASTKSGGAGELFF.

The chain has TRBV28 and TRBJ2-3; 10 positions match TRBD1. The CDR3 has 16 amino acids. Germline V gene sequence: CDR1 MDHEN, CDR2 SYDVKM. V shed 7 bases, J shed 5 bases, and the junction held 12 bases outside the gene matches. CDR3 sequence reads: CASKLPGGTGVDTQYF. The DNA for the CDR3 is TGTGCCAGCAAACTTCCAGGCGGGACAGGGGTAGATACGCAGTATTTT.

The chain is built from TRBV28 and TRBJ1-1; tentatively, D is TRBD1 (6 bases). CDR1 is MDHEN and CDR2 is SYDVKM in the germline V gene. V was trimmed by 9 bases and J by 0 bases, leaving 14 bases between them. This CDR3 has 14 residues. CDR3 sequence: CASLTGHLNTEAFF. CDR3 coding DNA: TGTGCCAGTTTAACGGGACACCTGAACACTGAAGCTTTCTTT. The full variable domain, with the rest looked up from reference TRBV28 and TRBJ1-1, is DVKVTQSSRYLVKRTGEKVFLECVQDMDHENMFWYRQDPGLGLRLIYFSYDVKMKEKGDIPEGYSVSREKKERFSLILESASTNQTSMYLCASLTGHLNTEAFFGQGTRLTVV.

Comment on this clone: Other DNA sequences in the same sample also yield this CDR3. The chain links TRBV27 to TRBJ1-2; D is ambiguous. CDR1 is MNHEY and CDR2 is SMNVEV in the germline V gene (reference sequence). V gave up 5 bases and J gave up 5 bases, with 12 bases separating them. This CDR3 contains 13 residues. The CDR3: CASSPRQSYGYTF. DNA for the CDR3: TGTGCCAGCAGTCCGCGACAATCATATGGCTACACCTTC.

The rearrangement links TRBV6-6 to TRBJ2-6, with D perhaps TRBD1 or TRBD2 (6 bases each). V was pared by 6 bases and J by 4 bases, with 13 bases between. Germline V CDR1 and CDR2: MNHNY, SVGAGI (reference sequence). This CDR3 is 15 amino acids long. As DNA, the CDR3 is TGTGCCAGCAGATACAGGGAGGCGGGGGCCAACGTCCTGACTTTC. Translated, it gives CASRYREAGANVLTF.

This clone was picked up one time. CDR3 bases: TGCAGCGTTGAGGCAGGGGCCGGGGATACGCAGTATTTT. It is translated as CSVEAGAGDTQYF. V and J are TRBV29-1 and TRBJ2-3, with D maybe TRBD1 (6 bases). The CDR3 is 13 amino acids. The V end was cut by 3 bases, the J end by 6 bases, with 13 bases between. CDR1 and CDR2 from the germline V gene are SQVTM and ANQGSEA.

For the CDR3, the DNA is TGTGCCAGCAGTGATTCTGCGGGCGACACAGATACGCAGTATTTT. Translation: CASSDSAGDTDTQYF. The rearrangement joins TRBV6-1 to TRBJ2-3, with D perhaps matching TRBD2 (5 bases). Trimming shortened V by 3 bases and J by 2 bases, and 12 bases separated the two germline ends. The CDR3 is made up of 15 amino acids. Germline assignment: CDR1 MNHNS and CDR2 SASEGT.